This T cell receptor (beta chain) was recorded in a study of T cells in Graves' hyperthyroidism and ophthalmopathy. Overall study results and limits: For ophthalmopathy, model prediction preceded onset by a median roughly 6.3 months.

Template material for amplifying TCR beta CDR3 regions consisted of RNA transcripts. First-round RT-PCR of the TCR CDR3 relied on the HTBI primer set. TCRdb passed the multiplex PCR reads through MiXCR, listing each CDR3 protein once. The top ten hold around 13% of the sample, which has about 640,000 distinct CDR3 sequences, about 14% seen once. With 8 bases clipped from V and 6 bases from J, the junction kept 9 bases outside the gene matches. The CDR3 covers 13 residues. Germline CDR1 is SNHLY and CDR2 is FYNNEI. Patients were excluded because of uncontrolled infection, other autoimmune disease, pregnancy or lactation. Notes on this clonotype: What it recognizes is unknown.

The receptor comes from a woman between 50 and 59 years old with Graves' ophthalmopathy. The J gene is TRBJ2-7, the V gene TRBV2; 8 bases align to TRBD1. The sequencing input was blood. DNA for the CDR3: TGTGCCAGCGAAAAAATACAGGGGGTCGAGCAGTACTTC. It specifies CASEKIQGVEQYF.